The rows below give T cell receptor beta chains drawn from one sample of a study of metastatic and nonmetastatic thyroid tumors. MiXCR re-clonotyped the PCR reads for TCRdb. This sample carries 20,000 to 25,000 clones, roughly 22% of them seen once, and the ten largest clones take roughly an eighth. Sequencing was carried out using tumor tissue. The source is a female donor with papillary thyroid cancer or a benign thyroid nodule (not recorded which). Some clones in this sample may be carry-over from other donors' samples. Both conserved end residues are part of each CDR3. A D gene is named only where the DNA matches it firmly. Only some rows state a clone size, as once, few, many or a class for expanded clones.

TRBV2	NA	NA	TRBJ1-1	CASSEAGTEAFF	TGTGCCAGCAGTGAAGCGGGGACTGAAGCTTTCTTT
TRBV9	medium-sized	TRBD2	TRBJ2-6	CASSVEKASGVSGANVLTF	TGTGCCAGCAGCGTAGAGAAGGCTAGCGGGGTCTCTGGGGCCAACGTCCTGACTTTC
TRBV20-1	NA	TRBD2	TRBJ2-7	CSARAWASGRDEQYF	TGCAGTGCTAGAGCCTGGGCTAGCGGGAGGGACGAGCAGTACTTC
TRBV10-3	many	NA	TRBJ2-7	CAISDWVEGTEQYF	TGTGCCATCAGTGATTGGGTCGAGGGGACCGAGCAGTACTTC
TRBV29-1	NA	TRBD2	TRBJ2-7	CSVERTGGEQYF	TGCAGCGTTGAGCGTACGGGAGGCGAGCAGTACTTC
TRBV30	many	NA	TRBJ2-1	CAWSGMSSYNEQFF	TGTGCCTGGAGTGGGATGAGCTCCTACAATGAGCAGTTCTTC
TRBV5-1	few	TRBD2	TRBJ2-1	CASSSLAGSNEQFF	TGCGCCAGCAGCTCGTTAGCGGGAAGCAATGAGCAGTTCTTC
TRBV20-1	few	NA	TRBJ2-7	CSARESRSYEQYF	TGCAGTGCTAGAGAGTCGCGGTCCTACGAGCAGTACTTC
TRBV18	NA	TRBD1	TRBJ2-3	CASSPPKQIGTEKPDTQYF	TGTGCCAGCTCACCACCTAAACAAATAGGGACAGAAAAGCCAGATACGCAGTATTTT
TRBV20-1	NA	NA	TRBJ1-1	CSAGNPSSEAFF	TGCAGTGCTGGAAACCCAAGCTCTGAAGCTTTCTTT
TRBV7-2	many	NA	TRBJ1-3	CASSRRGDSGNTIYF	TGTGCCAGCAGCCGTCGGGGCGACTCTGGAAACACCATATATTTT
TRBV11-2	medium-sized	NA	TRBJ1-1	CASTKPGQGRNTEAFF	TGTGCCAGCACCAAACCGGGACAAGGGAGGAACACTGAAGCTTTCTTT